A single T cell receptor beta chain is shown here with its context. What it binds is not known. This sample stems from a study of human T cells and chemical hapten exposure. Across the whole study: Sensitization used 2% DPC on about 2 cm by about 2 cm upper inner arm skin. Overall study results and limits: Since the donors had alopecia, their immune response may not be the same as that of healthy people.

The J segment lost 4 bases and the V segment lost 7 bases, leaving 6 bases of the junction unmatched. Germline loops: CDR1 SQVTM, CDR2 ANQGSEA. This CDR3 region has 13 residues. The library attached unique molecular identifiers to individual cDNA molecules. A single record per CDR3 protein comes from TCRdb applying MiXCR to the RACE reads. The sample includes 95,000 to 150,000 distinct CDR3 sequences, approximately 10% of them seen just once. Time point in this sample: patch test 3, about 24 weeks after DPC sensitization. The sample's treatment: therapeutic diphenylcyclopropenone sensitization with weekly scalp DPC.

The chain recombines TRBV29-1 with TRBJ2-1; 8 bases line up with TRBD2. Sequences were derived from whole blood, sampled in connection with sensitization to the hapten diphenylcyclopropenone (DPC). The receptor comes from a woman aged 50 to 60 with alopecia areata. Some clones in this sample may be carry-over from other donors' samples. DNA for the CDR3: TGCAGCGCAAGCGGGGGAGCATACAATGAGCAGTTCTTC. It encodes CSASGGAYNEQFF.